The entry that follows covers one TCR beta chain sequence. The antigen remains undetermined. The data were taken from a study of cytomegalovirus exposure and HLA in healthy donors. Study conclusions and caveats: In a later analysis, HLA-C alleles had the fewest associated TCRs, DRB1 alleles the most. The productive fraction for most TCR beta V segments was about 87% or about 30% in an earlier analysis.

The primer mix had 60 Vbeta and 13 Jbeta primers. Sequenced by immunoSEQ multiplex PCR; TCRdb stores in-frame clones only, minus some. The data hold 150,000 to 200,000 clones, with approximately 80% observed a single time. CDR1 and CDR2 from the germline V gene are SGHTS and YDEGEE. Trimming pared 2 bases from V and 1 base from J, leaving 12 bases between. CDR3 size: 15 residues. The receptor comes from a middle-aged woman in good health and CMV-seropositive. The chain uses TRBV5-8 and TRBJ2-5; D possibly corresponds to TRBD2 (6 bases). Material: PBMCs. The CDR3 DNA is TGTGCCAGCAGCTTAGGGACGGGAGTCCAAGAGACCCAGTACTTC. Translating gives CASSLGTGVQETQYF.